This TCR beta chain was obtained from a study of T cells in Graves' hyperthyroidism and ophthalmopathy. General study results and limits: Ophthalmopathy was separated from stable hyperthyroidism by a 13 V-J model. Ophthalmopathy, which appeared later, was predicted by the model a median 6.5 months before onset.

This clonotype showed up many times. Its antigen is still unknown. Amplification of TCR beta CDR3 regions used RNA as the template. The TCR CDR3 was amplified in a first-round RT-PCR using the HTBI primer set. TCRdb reprocessed the multiplex PCR reads with MiXCR, giving one entry per CDR3 protein. The sample yields roughly 500,000 distinct CDR3 sequences, approximately 15% seen once. Hyperthyroidism patients were newly diagnosed, had disease duration under 2 months, and were aged 18 to 65 years. V lost 11 bases, J lost 3 bases, and 7 bases stayed unmatched. This CDR3 comprises 12 residues. Germline CDR1 SNHLY, CDR2 FYNNEI.

This sequence joins TRBV2 and TRBJ2-7; 7 bases are a match to TRBD1. This receptor was obtained from a woman in her 30s with Graves' hyperthyroidism that later progressed to Graves' ophthalmopathy. The sequenced sample consisted of blood. The CDR3 DNA is TGTGCCGCGTCTGGACAGGACTACGAGCAGTACTTC. Its protein product is CAASGQDYEQYF.